The 19 T cell receptor beta chains listed next were all sequenced from one sample in a study of shared clonotypes between healthy human individuals. Sequencing used immunoSEQ multiplex PCR; TCRdb keeps in-frame clones, though not all of them. Here the sample spans 1 million to 1.3 million clones, approximately 80% being singletons. Sequencing was performed on memory CD4+ T cells from PBMCs. Subset specified: CD45RA-negative fraction. The receptors here all came from a man aged 18 to 30 in good health. Some clones in this sample may be carry-over from other donors' samples.

This clone was seen more than once but under ten times. The chain's CDR3 is CASSQRQGNQPQHF. CDR3 bases: TGCGCCAGCAGCCAACGACAGGGTAATCAGCCCCAGCATTTT. The chain joins TRBV4-1 to TRBJ1-5; 7 bases line up with TRBD1. This CDR3 contains 14 residues. Germline assignment: CDR1 MGHRA and CDR2 YSYEKL. J lost 4 bases, V lost 2 bases, and 2 bases had no gene match.

This clone appeared a few times. The CDR3 here is CASSRTERLTTFLYEQYF. The CDR3 DNA follows: TGCGCCAGCAGCCGTACGGAGCGGCTCACGACGTTCCTCTACGAGCAGTACTTC. The chain joins TRBV4-1 to TRBJ2-7; D possibly corresponds to TRBD2 (5 bases). The germline V and J ends were trimmed by 4 bases and 3 bases, with 25 bases remaining between them. Germline CDR1 is MGHRA and CDR2 is YSYEKL. The CDR3 has 18 amino acids.

This chain connects TRBV28 to TRBJ1-5; tentatively, D is TRBD1 (5 bases). Trimming pared 5 bases from V and 6 bases from J, leaving 20 bases between. This CDR3 is built from 16 residues. Germline CDR1 is MDHEN and CDR2 is SYDVKM. CDR3 protein: CASSLPGSWGFQPQHF. In DNA, the CDR3 is TGTGCCAGCAGTCTACCAGGGTCCTGGGGGTTTCAGCCCCAGCATTTT.

This clone is a singleton in its sample. The chain carries TRBV7-2 and TRBJ2-3, with D possibly called TRBD1 or TRBD2 (6 bases each). Germline V gene lookup returns CDR1 SGHTA and CDR2 FQGNSA. V lost 4 bases, J lost 6 bases, and 17 bases lay in between. There are 15 residues in the CDR3. CDR3 sequence: CASSWGDRDTDTQYF. DNA of the CDR3: TGTGCCAGCAGCTGGGGGGATCGGGACACTGATACGCAGTATTTT.

V is TRBV1 and J is TRBJ1-5. TRBV1 is a documented pseudogene. CDR3 length: 16 amino acids. The CDR3 sequence is CTSSQDQGGGNQPQHF. The CDR3 bases are TGCACCAGCAGCCAAGATCAGGGCGGGGGAAATCAGCCCCAGCATTTT.

The CDR3 nucleotides are TGTGCCAGCAGCGGGGAGGGAAACATTCAGTACTTC. Amino acids: CASSGEGNIQYF. The chain combines TRBV6-5 with TRBJ2-4; 7 bases are a match to TRBD2. CDR1 is MNHEY, CDR2 SVGAGI, per germline. The CDR3 length is 12 residues. J was trimmed by 6 bases and V by 6 bases; bases with no gene match: 2.

The CDR3 protein is CASSYSTDTMGTEAFF. Here the CDR3 DNA reads TGTGCCAGCAGTTACTCGACCGACACCATGGGCACTGAAGCTTTCTTT. This chain links TRBV6-5 with TRBJ1-1; D is unclear. The CDR3 spans 16 residues. V was clipped by 0 bases and J by 4 bases, with 15 bases between them. Germline values: CDR1 MNHEY, CDR2 SVGAGI.

J is TRBJ2-1 and V is TRBV7-3; TRBD2 is a possible D gene (5 bases). This CDR3 has 15 residues. Trimming shortened V by 2 bases and J by 9 bases, and 17 bases separated the two germline ends. Looked up from germline, CDR1 is SGHTA and CDR2 is FQGTGA. The CDR3 reads CASSLRAAGSTEQFF. CDR3 nucleotide sequence: TGTGCCAGCAGCTTACGAGCGGCGGGCAGCACTGAGCAGTTCTTC.

This clone was seen ten or more times. The V call is TRBV19, the J call TRBJ1-3; D not certain. The CDR3 contains 13 residues. Trimming stripped 6 bases from V and 0 bases from J, with 6 bases between. The germline CDR1 and CDR2 sequences are LNHDA and SQIVND (reference sequence). Written as DNA, the CDR3 is TGTGCCAGTAGGGACCGCTCTGGAAACACCATATATTTT. Protein product: CASRDRSGNTIYF.

In regard to this clone: This likely stems from a read error, as it lies one base from a far larger clone. This chain uses TRBV30 with TRBJ1-1, with D uncertain. There are 14 residues in the CDR3. Trimming took 5 bases from V and 0 from J, leaving 13 bases between them. Germline CDR1 and CDR2: GTSNPN and SVGIG (reference sequence). CDR3 amino acids: CAWEIGLMNTEAFF. The CDR3 DNA is TGTGCCTGGGAAATAGGCCTCATGAACACTGAAGCTTTCTTT. Full variable domain (outside the CDR3, taken from reference TRBV30 and TRBJ1-1): SQTIHQWPATLVQPVGSPLSLECTVEGTSNPNLYWYRQAAGRGLQLLFYSVGIGQISSEVPQNLSASRPQDRQFILSSKKLLLSDSGFYLCAWEIGLMNTEAFFGQGTRLTVV.

V gene TRBV5-1 combines with J gene TRBJ1-2; D is perhaps TRBD1 (5 bases). Trimming removed 1 base at V and 2 bases at J, with 12 bases between. This CDR3 has 15 residues. From germline, CDR1 is SGHRS and CDR2 YFSETQ. The CDR3 bases are TGCGCCAGCAGCTTGTCTTGGGGCAGCAACTATGGCTACACCTTC. Amino acids: CASSLSWGSNYGYTF.

The CDR3 nucleotides are TGTGCCAGCTCACCACCCAGGGAGGGCACCGGGGAGCTGTTTTTT. It codes for CASSPPREGTGELFF. This chain joins TRBV18 and TRBJ2-2; 7 bases line up with TRBD2. The CDR3 contains 15 residues. The ends lost 0 bases at V and 4 bases at J; junction bases unmatched: 2. Germline V lookup: CDR1 KGHSH, CDR2 LQKENI. Based on the CDR3 plus reference TRBV18 and TRBJ2-2, the full variable domain is NAGVMQNPRHLVRRRGQEARLRCSPMKGHSHVYWYRQLPEEGLKFMVYLQKENIIDESGMPKERFSAEFPKEGPSILRIQQVVRGDSAAYFCASSPPREGTGELFFGEGSRLTVL.

The chain has TRBV2 and TRBJ2-7, with D maybe TRBD2 (6 bases). Trimming cost V 7 bases and J 0 bases, with 19 bases left between them. CDR3 length: 16 amino acids. In germline, CDR1 is SNHLY, CDR2 FYNNEI. CDR3 amino acids: CASTPRWRGNSYEQYF. Written as DNA, the CDR3 is TGTGCCAGCACCCCTCGGTGGAGGGGTAACTCCTACGAGCAGTACTTC.

V and J are TRBV5-1 and TRBJ1-2, with 8 bases matching TRBD1. The J segment lost 7 bases and the V segment lost 4 bases, leaving 18 bases of the junction unmatched. This CDR3 spans 17 amino acids. Germline-derived CDR1 and CDR2 are SGHRS and YFSETQ. CDR3 residues: CASSPDRGYRQKGGYTF. The CDR3 DNA is TGCGCCAGCAGCCCAGACAGGGGCTACCGCCAAAAGGGTGGCTACACCTTC.

This clone has just a few counts. The chain has TRBV11-2 and TRBJ2-7; D gene unclear. The germline CDR1 and CDR2 sequences are SGHAT and FQNNGV. The CDR3 runs 15 residues. V was pared by 1 base and J by 2 bases, with 12 bases between. The CDR3 reads CASSLGLGLAYEQYF. The CDR3 coding sequence is TGTGCCAGCAGCTTAGGTCTCGGTTTAGCCTACGAGCAGTACTTC.

This CDR3 is CASSSPGGSTDTQYF. The CDR3 DNA reads TGTGCCAGCAGTTCCCCGGGAGGGAGCACAGATACGCAGTATTTT. This chain links TRBV27 with TRBJ2-3, with 8 bases that match TRBD2. CDR1 MNHEY and CDR2 SMNVEV come from the germline V gene (reference sequence). Trimming removed 4 bases from V and 0 bases from J; junction bases left unmatched: 3. There are 15 residues in the CDR3.

The J gene is TRBJ1-1, the V gene TRBV6-1; the D is unclear. The CDR3 contains 13 residues. V was cut by 5 bases and J by 3 bases, with 10 bases left in between. Germline assignment: CDR1 MNHNS and CDR2 SASEGT. The DNA for the CDR3 is TGTGCCAGCAGTCCGGGCCCCGACACTGAAGCTTTCTTT. This sequence encodes CASSPGPDTEAFF.

The rearrangement links TRBV9 to TRBJ2-3, with TRBD2 identical over 10 bases. From germline, CDR1 is SGDLS and CDR2 YYNGEE. Germline trimming cut 3 bases from V and 2 bases from J; bases unmatched to any gene: 12. The CDR3 contains 18 residues. The CDR3 here is CASSAEGIAGGHTDTQYF. CDR3 nucleotide sequence: TGTGCCAGCAGCGCCGAGGGGATAGCGGGAGGACACACAGATACGCAGTATTTT.

The table lists this clone with a count of one. This chain connects TRBV28 to TRBJ2-7; D call uncertain. V was trimmed by 3 bases and J by 6 bases, leaving 15 bases between them. Germline values: CDR1 MDHEN, CDR2 SYDVKM. The CDR3 runs 14 residues. DNA of the CDR3: TGTGCCAGCAGTTTGTTCGGTAACTCTGGCGAGCAGTACTTC. Amino acids: CASSLFGNSGEQYF.